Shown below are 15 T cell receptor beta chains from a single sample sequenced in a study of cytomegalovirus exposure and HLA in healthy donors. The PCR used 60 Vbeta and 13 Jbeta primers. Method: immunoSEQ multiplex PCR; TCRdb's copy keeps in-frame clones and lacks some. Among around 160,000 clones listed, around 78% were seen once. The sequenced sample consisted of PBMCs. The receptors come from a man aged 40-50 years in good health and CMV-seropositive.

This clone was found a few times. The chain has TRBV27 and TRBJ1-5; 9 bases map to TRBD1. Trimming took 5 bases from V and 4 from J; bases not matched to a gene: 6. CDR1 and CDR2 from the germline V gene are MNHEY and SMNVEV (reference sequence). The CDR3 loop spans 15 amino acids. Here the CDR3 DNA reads TGTGCCAGCAGTAAACAGGGGGCGCCGAATCAGCCCCAGCATTTT. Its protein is CASSKQGAPNQPQHF.

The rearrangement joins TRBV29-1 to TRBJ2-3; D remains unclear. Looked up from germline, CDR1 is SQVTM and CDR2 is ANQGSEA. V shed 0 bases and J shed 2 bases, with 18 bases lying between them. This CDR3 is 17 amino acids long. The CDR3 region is CSVEELLVQRSTDTQYF. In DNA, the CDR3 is TGCAGCGTTGAAGAACTCTTGGTGCAGCGCTCCACAGATACGCAGTATTTT.

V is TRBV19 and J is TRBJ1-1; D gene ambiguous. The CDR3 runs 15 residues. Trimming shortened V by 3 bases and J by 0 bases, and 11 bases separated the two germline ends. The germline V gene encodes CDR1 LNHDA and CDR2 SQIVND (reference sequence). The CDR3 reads CASSMGVNMNTEAFF. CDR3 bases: TGTGCCAGTAGTATGGGAGTAAACATGAACACTGAAGCTTTCTTT.

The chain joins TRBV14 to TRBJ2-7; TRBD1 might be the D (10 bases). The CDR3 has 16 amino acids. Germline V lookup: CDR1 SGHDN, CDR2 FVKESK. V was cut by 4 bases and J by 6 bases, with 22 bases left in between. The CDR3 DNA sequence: TGTGCCAGCAGCCGACAGGGGGCTAGCGGGATTGGCGAGCAGTACTTC. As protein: CASSRQGASGIGEQYF.

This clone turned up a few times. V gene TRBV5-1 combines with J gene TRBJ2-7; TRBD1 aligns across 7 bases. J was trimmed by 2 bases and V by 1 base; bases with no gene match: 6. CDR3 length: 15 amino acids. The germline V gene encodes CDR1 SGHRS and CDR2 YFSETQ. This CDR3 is CASSLFQGDTYEQYF. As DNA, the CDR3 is TGCGCCAGCAGCTTGTTTCAGGGGGACACCTACGAGCAGTACTTC.

CDR3 protein: CASSRDSFYGYTF. The CDR3 DNA reads as TGTGCCAGCAGCCGGGACAGCTTCTATGGCTACACCTTC. The chain carries TRBV6-5 and TRBJ1-2; 7 bases map to TRBD1. With V trimmed by 6 bases and J by 4 bases, 5 bases remained unmatched. This CDR3 has 13 amino acids. CDR1 MNHEY and CDR2 SVGAGI come from the germline V gene.

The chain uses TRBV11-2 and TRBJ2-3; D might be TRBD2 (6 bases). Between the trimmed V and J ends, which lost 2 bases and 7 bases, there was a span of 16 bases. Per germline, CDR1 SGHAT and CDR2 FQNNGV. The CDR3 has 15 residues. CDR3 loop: CASSLFRERANTQYF. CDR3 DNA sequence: TGTGCCAGCAGCTTATTCCGGGAGAGGGCGAATACGCAGTATTTT.

The CDR3 DNA reads TGTGCCAGCAGCCCTGACACAACTTCGGAGCAGTACTTC. This codes for CASSPDTTSEQYF. The gene calls are TRBV7-9 and TRBJ2-7, with unresolved D. V was pared by 5 bases and J by 7 bases, with 15 bases between. The germline V gene has CDR1 SEHNR and CDR2 FQNEAQ (reference sequence). This CDR3 is 13 amino acids long.

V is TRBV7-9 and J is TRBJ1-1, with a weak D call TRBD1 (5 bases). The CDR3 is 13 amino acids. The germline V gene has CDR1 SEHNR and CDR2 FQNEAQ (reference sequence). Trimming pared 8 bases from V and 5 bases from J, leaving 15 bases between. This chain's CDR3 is CASGRGDQTEAFF. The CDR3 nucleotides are TGTGCCAGCGGGAGGGGCGATCAGACTGAAGCTTTCTTT.

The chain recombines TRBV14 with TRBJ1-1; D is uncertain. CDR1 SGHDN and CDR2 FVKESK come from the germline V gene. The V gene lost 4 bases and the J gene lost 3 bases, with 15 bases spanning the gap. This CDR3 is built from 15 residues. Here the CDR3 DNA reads TGTGCCAGCAGCCCCCGGAGGCAGAGATACACTGAAGCTTTCTTT. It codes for CASSPRRQRYTEAFF.

The CDR3 DNA follows: TGTGCCAGCAGCCCCCCGCGGCGGGCAGGTGAGACCCAGTACTTC. This sequence encodes CASSPPRRAGETQYF. This chain uses TRBV7-9 with TRBJ2-5, with D perhaps TRBD2 (5 bases). Per germline, CDR1 SEHNR and CDR2 FQNEAQ (reference sequence). The V and J ends lost 5 bases and 5 bases respectively, with 18 bases between them. The CDR3 length is 15 residues.

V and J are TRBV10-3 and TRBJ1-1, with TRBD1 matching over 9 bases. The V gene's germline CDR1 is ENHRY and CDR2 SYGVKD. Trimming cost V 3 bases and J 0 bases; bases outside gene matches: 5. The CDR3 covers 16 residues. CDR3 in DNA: TGTGCCATCAGTGACGGGACAGGGCGCATGAACACTGAAGCTTTCTTT. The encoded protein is CAISDGTGRMNTEAFF.

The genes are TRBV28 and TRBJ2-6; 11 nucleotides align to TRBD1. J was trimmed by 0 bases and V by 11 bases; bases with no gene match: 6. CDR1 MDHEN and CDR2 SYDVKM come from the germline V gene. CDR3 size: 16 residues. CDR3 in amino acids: CASGTGGRSGANVLTF. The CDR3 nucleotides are TGTGCCTCCGGGACAGGGGGGCGCTCTGGGGCCAACGTCCTGACTTTC.

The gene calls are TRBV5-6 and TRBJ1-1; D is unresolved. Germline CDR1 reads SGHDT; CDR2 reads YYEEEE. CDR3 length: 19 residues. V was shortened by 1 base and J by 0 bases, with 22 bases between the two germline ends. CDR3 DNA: TGTGCCAGCAGCTTGAGTGTCGGAGGCCCCCACTTCATGAACACTGAAGCTTTCTTT. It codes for CASSLSVGGPHFMNTEAFF. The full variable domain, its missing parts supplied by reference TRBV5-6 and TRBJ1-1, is DAGVTQSPTHLIKTRGQQVTLRCSPKSGHDTVSWYQQALGQGPQFIFQYYEEEERQRGNFPDRFSGHQFPNYSSELNVNALLLGDSALYLCASSLSVGGPHFMNTEAFFGQGTRLTVV.

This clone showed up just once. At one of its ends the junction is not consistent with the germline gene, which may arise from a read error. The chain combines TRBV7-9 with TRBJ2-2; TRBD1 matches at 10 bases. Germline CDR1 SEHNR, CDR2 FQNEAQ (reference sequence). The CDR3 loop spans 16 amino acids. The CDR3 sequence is CSSSGWDRGNTGELFF. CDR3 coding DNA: TGTTCCAGCAGCGGATGGGACAGGGGCAACACCGGGGAGCTGTTTTTT.